This is a list of T cell receptor beta chains from one sample in a study of shared clonotypes between healthy human individuals. Profiling relied on immunoSEQ multiplex PCR, and the TCRdb table lists in-frame clones only, not all of them. The top ten clones hold about 13% of a sample with hundreds of thousands of clones, about 85% of them seen once. The sample comprised PBMCs. The receptors derive from a woman in her forties in good health. Some clones in this sample may be carry-over from other donors' samples. Both conserved end residues are part of each CDR3. A D gene is named only where the DNA matches it firmly. Size is omitted from some rows. Given values are once, few, many or a class for expanded clones.

j_call clone_size d_call v_call cdr3_aa cdr3_nt
TRBJ1-1 NA NA TRBV27 CASSPAGGLNTEAFF TGTGCCAGCAGTCCGGCGGGGGGCTTGAACACTGAAGCTTTCTTT
TRBJ2-7 NA TRBD2 TRBV9 CASSVSGSLYEQYF TGTGCCAGCAGCGTAAGCGGGAGCTTGTACGAGCAGTACTTC
TRBJ2-7 NA TRBD2 TRBV28 CAHRTSGGLAGGEQYF TGTGCCCATCGAACGTCCGGGGGGCTAGCGGGAGGGGAGCAGTACTTC
TRBJ2-7 NA TRBD1 TRBV5-4 CASSLQGAYEQYF TGTGCCAGCAGCTTACAGGGGGCCTACGAGCAGTACTTC
TRBJ1-2 NA TRBD1 TRBV7-9 CASSSRDSRDNYGYTF TGTGCCAGCAGCTCGAGGGACAGTCGGGATAACTATGGCTACACCTTC
TRBJ2-1 NA TRBD2 TRBV7-9 CASSPGTSGRPSYNEQFF TGTGCCAGCAGCCCCGGGACTAGCGGGAGGCCCTCCTACAATGAGCAGTTCTTC
TRBJ2-7 NA NA TRBV27 CASSLSWGRGSYEQYF TGTGCCAGCAGTTTAAGTTGGGGGCGCGGTTCCTACGAGCAGTACTTC
TRBJ2-3 many NA TRBV19 CASSRALNTDTQYF TGTGCCAGTAGCCGGGCCCTAAACACAGATACGCAGTATTTT
TRBJ2-7 once NA TRBV7-9 CASSSRVRRLEQYF TGTGCCAGCAGCTCCAGGGTTAGGCGGCTCGAGCAGTACTTC
TRBJ2-6 NA TRBD1 TRBV28 CASLAGTGISGANVLTF TGTGCCAGCTTGGCGGGGACAGGGATCTCTGGGGCCAACGTCCTGACTTTC
TRBJ1-1 NA NA TRBV10-3 CAISEEVAWGNTEAFF TGTGCCATCAGTGAAGAGGTCGCGTGGGGGAACACTGAAGCTTTCTTT
TRBJ2-1 NA TRBD2 TRBV7-3 CASSLRGPATSGSYEQFF TGTGCCAGCAGCTTAAGGGGTCCGGCGACTAGCGGGAGCTATGAGCAGTTCTTC
TRBJ1-1 NA TRBD1 TRBV5-6 CASSFTGGGSEAFF TGTGCCAGCAGCTTTACAGGGGGCGGAAGTGAAGCTTTCTTT
TRBJ2-3 NA NA TRBV5-1 CASSWGDSDTQYF TGCGCCAGCAGCTGGGGGGACTCAGATACGCAGTATTTT
TRBJ2-3 NA NA TRBV7-2 CASSKGGGSTDTQYF TGTGCCAGCAGCAAAGGTGGGGGTAGCACAGATACGCAGTATTTT
TRBJ2-1 NA TRBD2 TRBV11-3 CASSLGGPSNEQFF TGTGCCAGCAGCTTGGGAGGGCCGAGCAATGAGCAGTTCTTC